This entry lists 18 T cell receptor beta chains sequenced from one sample in a study of shared clonotypes between healthy human individuals. The protocol was immunoSEQ multiplex PCR, while the TCRdb copy is restricted to in-frame clones and leaves out a portion. Of 950,000 to 1,100,000 clones detected, roughly 74% appear once; the ten largest clones hold 0.61%. The source material was memory CD4+ T cells from PBMCs. This sample's subset: CD45RA-negative fraction. Receptors originate from a man younger than 35 in good health. Some clones in this sample may be carry-over from other donors' samples.

The chain recombines TRBV19 with TRBJ2-3, with D possibly being TRBD1 or TRBD2 (6 bases each). This CDR3 contains 13 residues. V lost 11 bases and J lost 0, with 12 bases in between. Germline CDR1 reads LNHDA; CDR2 reads SQIVND (reference sequence). The CDR3 loop reads CAVGGPSTDTQYF. DNA of the CDR3: TGTGCCGTAGGGGGGCCAAGCACAGATACGCAGTATTTT.

This sequence joins TRBV20-1 and TRBJ2-7; 7 nucleotides align to TRBD2. Germline lookup yields CDR1 DFQATT and CDR2 SNEGSKA (reference sequence). V lost 6 bases to trimming and J lost 9 bases; unmatched junction nucleotides: 8. The CDR3 runs 11 residues. The CDR3 coding sequence is TGCAGTGCGGGGGGGACCGCACGGCAGTACTTC. Its translation: CSAGGTARQYF.

Details on this clone: Given the absence of the conserved phenylalanine or tryptophan at the CDR3 end, a read error is likely. V gene TRBV18 combines with J gene TRBJ1-2; 7 bases align to TRBD1. The CDR3 loop spans 14 amino acids. V shed 1 base, J shed 4 bases, and the junction held 3 bases outside the gene matches. The germline CDR1 and CDR2 sequences are KGHSH and LQKENI. The CDR3 DNA sequence: TGTGCCAGCTCACCACAGGGGGCGGCCTATGGCTACACCCTC. Its translation: CASSPQGAAYGYTL.

This clone came up a few times. The CDR3 is CASSEIRGPVGYTF. The CDR3 region has the DNA TGTGCCAGCAGTGAAATCAGGGGGCCGGTGGGCTACACCTTC. The chain links TRBV2 to TRBJ1-2; 8 nucleotides agree with TRBD1. V lost 2 bases to trimming and J lost 8 bases; unmatched junction nucleotides: 7. Germline CDR1 and CDR2: SNHLY and FYNNEI. This CDR3 has 14 residues. Filled out from reference TRBV2 and TRBJ1-2, the complete variable domain reads EPEVTQTPSHQVTQMGQEVILRCVPISNHLYFYWYRQILGQKVEFLVSFYNNEISEKSEIFDDQFSVERPDGSNFTLKIRSTKLEDSAMYFCASSEIRGPVGYTFGSGTRLTVV.

This clone was seen a single time. The chain recombines TRBV7-9 with TRBJ2-5, with no clear D. Germline-derived CDR1 and CDR2 are SEHNR and FQNEAQ (reference sequence). Trimming removed 4 bases at V and 4 bases at J, with 13 bases between. The length of the CDR3 is 14 residues. The CDR3 coding sequence is TGTGCCAGCAGCTCCTTTAGACTGGGAGAGACCCAGTACTTC. Residues: CASSSFRLGETQYF.

The chain uses TRBV7-3 and TRBJ2-3; 8 nucleotides match TRBD1. J lost 4 bases, V lost 5 bases, and 5 bases had no gene match. The germline V gene encodes CDR1 SGHTA and CDR2 FQGTGA. CDR3 length: 14 residues. The CDR3, as DNA: TGTGCCAGCAGCAGTACAGGGGGAGCAGATACGCAGTATTTT. Protein: CASSSTGGADTQYF.

This clone was seen at least ten times. The V call is TRBV5-1, the J call TRBJ1-1; possible D gene TRBD1, 6 bases. V lost 5 bases and J 0 bases, leaving 14 bases between the germline ends. Germline V gene sequence: CDR1 SGHRS, CDR2 YFSETQ. The length of the CDR3 is 15 residues. CDR3 residues: CASRPGVLMNTEAFF. The DNA of the CDR3 is TGCGCCAGCAGGCCAGGGGTCCTCATGAACACTGAAGCTTTCTTT.

As concerns this clone: At one end the junction does not follow the germline gene, possibly because of a read error. V is TRBV30 and J is TRBJ2-4; possible D gene TRBD2, 6 bases. Germline V gives CDR1 GTSNPN, CDR2 SVGIG (reference sequence). The CDR3 is made up of 11 amino acids. The chain's CDR3 is CAWNDRDGLHF. Written as DNA, the CDR3 is TGTGCCTGGAATGACCGGGACGGACTACACTTC.

The genes are TRBV28 and TRBJ2-2, with 12 positions matching TRBD2. There are 16 residues in the CDR3. Germline assignment: CDR1 MDHEN and CDR2 SYDVKM. V dropped 4 bases and J dropped 6; count of bases not matched to a gene: 6. DNA for the CDR3: TGTGCCAGCAGTTCACCGGGACTAGCGGGCTCCGGGGAGCTGTTTTTT. Amino acids: CASSSPGLAGSGELFF.

This chain uses TRBV9 with TRBJ2-5, with 13 bases matching TRBD2. J lost 4 bases, V lost 4 bases, and 7 bases had no gene match. Germline values: CDR1 SGDLS, CDR2 YYNGEE. This CDR3 spans 16 amino acids. The CDR3 sequence is CASSPGLAGVGETQYF. For the CDR3, the DNA is TGTGCCAGCAGCCCCGGACTAGCGGGAGTTGGAGAGACCCAGTACTTC. Together with reference TRBV9 and TRBJ2-5, the CDR3 gives the full variable domain: DSGVTQTPKHLITATGQRVTLRCSPRSGDLSVYWYQQSLDQGLQFLIQYYNGEERAKGNILERFSAQQFPDLHSELNLSSLELGDSALYFCASSPGLAGVGETQYFGPGTRLLVL.

The rearrangement links TRBV28 to TRBJ1-4; TRBD1 agrees at 9 bases. J lost 5 bases, V lost 6 bases, and 4 bases had no gene match. Germline lookup yields CDR1 MDHEN and CDR2 SYDVKM. This CDR3 contains 14 residues. The CDR3 spells CASRPGTGNEKLFF. The CDR3 DNA reads as TGTGCCAGCAGACCAGGGACAGGGAATGAAAAACTGTTTTTT.

V and J are TRBV4-2 and TRBJ2-1; D possibly corresponds to TRBD1 (6 bases). Trimming stripped 3 bases from V and 4 bases from J, with 10 bases between. Germline V gene data show CDR1 as LGHNA and CDR2 as YNFKEQ. This CDR3 is 14 amino acids long. Here the CDR3 DNA reads TGTGCCAGCAGCCATCAGGACAGATACAATGAGCAGTTCTTC. Encoded protein: CASSHQDRYNEQFF.

V usage is TRBV18 and J usage is TRBJ2-7; 8 nucleotides align to TRBD1. V gave up 3 bases and J gave up 6 bases; unmatched junction bases: 7. Germline lookup yields CDR1 KGHSH and CDR2 LQKENI. This CDR3 contains 14 residues. DNA for the CDR3: TGTGCCAGCTCACCCTCCCAGGGGGCTGGCGAGCAGTACTTC. Amino acids: CASSPSQGAGEQYF.

This clone has more than one count but fewer than ten. The chain is built from TRBV18 and TRBJ2-7; 8 bases match TRBD1. The J segment lost 6 bases and the V segment lost 3 bases, leaving 4 bases of the junction unmatched. CDR1 is KGHSH, CDR2 LQKENI, per germline. The length of the CDR3 is 13 residues. The CDR3 coding sequence is TGTGCCAGCTCACCTATAGACAGGGGCGAGCAGTACTTC. It translates to CASSPIDRGEQYF.

Remarks on this clone: A far larger clone differs by one base, so this is likely a read error. The sample carries other DNA sequences with the same CDR3. The V call is TRBV11-3, the J call TRBJ2-3; D is ambiguous. This CDR3 region has 12 residues. Germline values: CDR1 SGHNT, CDR2 YENEEA. Trimming removed 4 bases at V and 2 bases at J, with 4 bases between. Written as DNA, the CDR3 is TGTGCCAGCAGCTCGAACACAGATACGCAGTATTTT. Its translation is CASSSNTDTQYF.

V usage is TRBV14 and J usage is TRBJ2-1; 9 bases map to TRBD2. The CDR3 has 16 amino acids. With 3 bases clipped from V and 8 bases from J, the junction kept 11 bases outside the gene matches. From germline, CDR1 is SGHDN and CDR2 FVKESK. The CDR3 here is CASSHKPGLAEDEQFF. CDR3 DNA: TGTGCCAGCAGCCACAAACCGGGACTAGCTGAGGATGAGCAGTTCTTC.

As concerns this clone: The same CDR3 arises from other DNA sequences in this sample as well. This chain connects TRBV7-9 to TRBJ2-1; D perhaps matches TRBD1 (5 bases). Deletions cut 3 bases from V and 4 bases from J, with 10 bases between. Germline V lookup: CDR1 SEHNR, CDR2 FQNEAQ (reference sequence). This CDR3 has 14 residues. CDR3: CASSLGQEYNEQFF. The DNA for the CDR3 is TGTGCCAGCAGCTTGGGGCAGGAGTACAATGAGCAGTTCTTC.

In the case of this clone: The junction does not match germline at one end; this may be a read error. The chain is built from TRBV6-5 and TRBJ1-2, with 8 bases fitting TRBD1. The CDR3 loop spans 14 amino acids. The germline V gene encodes CDR1 MNHEY and CDR2 SVGAGI. The CDR3, as DNA: TGTGCCAGCAGTAACTCAGGGGGCGCGGAGGGCTACACCTTC. Amino acids: CASSNSGGAEGYTF.